These 14 T cell receptor beta chains were all obtained from the same sample, sequenced in a study of a mutant IDH1 vaccine in newly diagnosed glioma. These receptors' antigens are unknown. Time point defined: week 11, during vaccination. Each vaccine dose was 300 ug of mutant IDH1 20-mer peptide, with topical imiquimod. Sequenced by immunoSEQ multiplex PCR; TCRdb stores in-frame clones only, minus some. Among tens of thousands of clones listed, over 80% were seen once. Sequencing was performed on PBMCs, taken from a glioma patient whose treatment included an IDH1 peptide vaccine. These TCRs come from a middle-aged man with glioma.

This clone was recorded only once. Here the CDR3 reads CASQKLAGSVTQYF. DNA for the CDR3: TGTGCCAGCCAAAAACTAGCGGGATCGGTGACCCAGTACTTC. The V gene is TRBV27, the J gene TRBJ2-5; TRBD2 aligns across 10 bases. Losses at the gene ends were 8 bases for V and 7 bases for J; bases not matched to a gene: 10. Germline CDR1 MNHEY, CDR2 SMNVEV (reference sequence). This CDR3 has 14 amino acids.

V is TRBV18 and J is TRBJ2-6; D gene uncertain. Germline V gene lookup returns CDR1 KGHSH and CDR2 LQKENI. V was pared by 3 bases and J by 0 bases, with 6 bases between. CDR3 length equals 15 residues. The CDR3 DNA reads TGTGCCAGCTCACCGAGTGGCTCTGGGGCCAACGTCCTGACTTTC. Its translation is CASSPSGSGANVLTF.

V and J are TRBV5-1 and TRBJ2-1; 11 bases align to TRBD2. This CDR3 has 13 amino acids. V was clipped by 6 bases and J by 9 bases; unmatched bases: 5. In germline, CDR1 is SGHRS, CDR2 YFSETQ. Here the CDR3 reads CASILAGDSEQFF. CDR3 nucleotide sequence: TGCGCCAGCATACTAGCGGGAGATAGTGAGCAGTTCTTC.

This chain uses TRBV7-3 with TRBJ1-1; no definite D call. CDR3 length: 13 amino acids. The germline gives CDR1 SGHTA, CDR2 FQGTGA. V lost 5 bases and J 5 bases, leaving 12 bases between the germline ends. The CDR3 DNA sequence: TGTGCCAGCAGCCCCCAAGGGCAGACTGAAGCTTTCTTT. Translated: CASSPQGQTEAFF.

The J gene is TRBJ1-2, the V gene TRBV18; the D is unclear. CDR1 and CDR2 from the germline V gene are KGHSH and LQKENI. Trimming pared 2 bases from V and 4 bases from J, leaving 11 bases between. This CDR3 comprises 14 residues. CDR3 amino acids: CASSPTGLGYGYTF. Here the CDR3 DNA reads TGTGCCAGCTCACCAACGGGCTTGGGCTATGGCTACACCTTC.

This rearrangement joins TRBV7-4 to TRBJ2-7; D not resolved. In germline, CDR1 is SGHVT, CDR2 SQSDAQ. V was trimmed by 8 bases and J by 2 bases, leaving 13 bases between them. This CDR3 is built from 13 residues. The CDR3 DNA is TGTGCCAGCTGTGACGGAAGGGCCTACGAGCAGTACTTC. It codes for CASCDGRAYEQYF.

The rearrangement joins TRBV7-9 to TRBJ2-5; 8 nucleotides agree with TRBD2. The J segment lost 5 bases and the V segment lost 9 bases, leaving 14 bases of the junction unmatched. The germline V gene encodes CDR1 SEHNR and CDR2 FQNEAQ (reference sequence). This CDR3 region has 15 residues. The CDR3: CASGGGGRGLETQYF. The CDR3 nucleotides are TGTGCCAGTGGGGGCGGGGGGCGCGGATTGGAGACCCAGTACTTC.

The chain combines TRBV5-1 with TRBJ2-7; 14 bases align to TRBD2. This CDR3 comprises 15 residues. CDR1 and CDR2 (germline): SGHRS, YFSETQ. After removal of 6 bases from V and 3 bases from J, the junction contained 5 bases not matched to a gene. CDR3 DNA sequence: TGCGCCAGCACAATTGGGACTAGCGGGAGCTACGAGCAGTACTTC. Translation: CASTIGTSGSYEQYF. Full variable domain (remainder filled in from reference TRBV5-1 and TRBJ2-7): KAGVTQTPRYLIKTRGQQVTLSCSPISGHRSVSWYQQTPGQGLQFLFEYFSETQRNKGNFPGRFSGRQFSNSRSEMNVSTLELGDSALYLCASTIGTSGSYEQYFGPGTRLTVT.

The chain combines TRBV27 with TRBJ1-4; TRBD1 agrees at 7 bases. Germline V gives CDR1 MNHEY, CDR2 SMNVEV (reference sequence). There are 15 residues in the CDR3. The ends lost 3 bases at V and 5 bases at J; junction bases unmatched: 6. The CDR3: CASSFDREGNEKLFF. In DNA form, the CDR3 reads TGTGCCAGCAGTTTTGACAGGGAGGGGAATGAAAAACTGTTTTTT.

The chain joins TRBV6-5 to TRBJ1-2, with D unresolved. Per the germline V gene, CDR1 is MNHEY and CDR2 is SVGAGI. V gave up 5 bases and J gave up 4 bases, with 11 bases separating them. CDR3 length: 13 residues. The CDR3 spells CASSADGGYGYTF. In DNA, the CDR3 is TGTGCCAGCAGTGCGGATGGAGGCTATGGCTACACCTTC.

The chain links TRBV6-5 to TRBJ1-1; the D is unclear. Trimming took off 2 bases at V and 1 base at J, with 8 bases between the two ends. The CDR3 consists of 14 residues. Germline lookup yields CDR1 MNHEY and CDR2 SVGAGI. CDR3 in DNA: TGTGCCAGCAGTTACGTGACGGGGAACACTGAAGCTTTCTTT. Amino acid sequence: CASSYVTGNTEAFF.

This chain joins TRBV4-1 and TRBJ1-3; D is unclear. Trimming shortened V by 6 bases and J by 3 bases, and 15 bases separated the two germline ends. The germline V gene has CDR1 MGHRA and CDR2 YSYEKL. The CDR3 runs 15 residues. This CDR3 is CASSPSTAVGNTIYF. The CDR3 nucleotides read TGCGCCAGCAGTCCAAGCACAGCCGTTGGAAACACCATATATTTT.

The chain's CDR3 is CASSDQRFTGELFF. The CDR3 coding sequence is TGTGCCAGCAGTGATCAGAGGTTCACCGGGGAGCTGTTTTTT. This chain links TRBV2 with TRBJ2-2; D is unclear. The V end was cut by 3 bases, the J end by 4 bases, with 9 bases between. The CDR3 consists of 14 residues. Germline CDR1 is SNHLY and CDR2 is FYNNEI.

The rearrangement uses TRBV7-8 and TRBJ2-3; TRBD2 aligns across 8 bases. Germline V gene data show CDR1 as SGHVS and CDR2 as FQNEAQ. Trimming cost V 5 bases and J 2 bases; bases outside gene matches: 3. This CDR3 spans 14 amino acids. CDR3 nucleotides: TGTGCCAGCAGCACTAGCGGATCCACAGATACGCAGTATTTT. Its translation: CASSTSGSTDTQYF.